The 24 T cell receptor beta chains below all came from one sample that was sequenced in a study of blood T cell repertoires in COVID-19. Some clones are missing from TCRdb's copy, which holds only in-frame ones; the method was immunoSEQ multiplex PCR. The repertoire holds about 150,000 clones, approximately 80% seen once, with approximately 9.4% in the top ten. The material sequenced was peripheral blood. These receptors were taken from a woman aged 50 to 60 with acute or convalescent COVID-19.

J is TRBJ1-1 and V is TRBV28; 7 bases line up with TRBD1. CDR3 size: 11 residues. The germline gives CDR1 MDHEN, CDR2 SYDVKM. Trimming cost V 7 bases and J 11 bases; bases outside gene matches: 7. The CDR3 DNA reads TGTGCCAGCATTAAGGGGGCTGTTGCTTTCTTT. It yields the protein CASIKGAVAFF.

Comment on this clone: Other DNA sequences in the sample encode the same CDR3. The chain uses TRBV27 and TRBJ1-6; D might be TRBD1 (5 bases). Germline V gene data show CDR1 as MNHEY and CDR2 as SMNVEV (reference sequence). The germline V and J ends were trimmed by 3 bases and 0 bases, with 12 bases remaining between them. CDR3 length equals 17 residues. The CDR3 coding sequence is TGTGCCAGCAGTTTCGGACGGGGGAGCTCCTATAATTCACCCCTCCACTTT. It yields the protein CASSFGRGSSYNSPLHF.

The chain uses TRBV7-2 and TRBJ1-3; TRBD1 matches at 7 bases. Germline loops: CDR1 SGHTA, CDR2 FQGNSA. The CDR3 loop spans 16 amino acids. The ends lost 4 bases at V and 2 bases at J; junction bases unmatched: 8. This CDR3 reads CASSSPGGRTGNTIYF. In DNA, the CDR3 is TGTGCCAGCAGCTCGCCAGGGGGGAGAACTGGAAACACCATATATTTT. Full variable domain (missing parts from reference TRBV7-2 and TRBJ1-3): GAGVSQSPSNKVTEKGKDVELRCDPISGHTALYWYRQSLGQGLEFLIYFQGNSAPDKSGLPSDRFSAERTGGSVSTLTIQRTQQEDSAVYLCASSSPGGRTGNTIYFGEGSWLTVV.

This chain uses TRBV5-6 with TRBJ1-6; D call uncertain. CDR3 size: 13 residues. In germline, CDR1 is SGHDT, CDR2 YYEEEE. V lost 1 base and J 12 bases, leaving 11 bases between the germline ends. The CDR3 bases are TGTGCCAGCAGCTTGAGTTTTGAGGGACCCCTCCACTTT. This sequence encodes CASSLSFEGPLHF.

V gene TRBV6-1 combines with J gene TRBJ2-1; the match to TRBD2 covers 8 bases. The germline V gene encodes CDR1 MNHNS and CDR2 SASEGT. The J segment lost 4 bases and the V segment lost 2 bases, leaving 1 base of the junction unmatched. The CDR3 has 14 amino acids. CDR3 sequence: CASSEQRGYNEQFF. As DNA, the CDR3 is TGTGCCAGCAGTGAACAGCGGGGGTACAATGAGCAGTTCTTC.

The chain links TRBV28 to TRBJ1-4, with 9 bases matching TRBD1. The CDR3 covers 14 residues. The J segment lost 8 bases and the V segment lost 7 bases, leaving 8 bases of the junction unmatched. Per the germline V gene, CDR1 is MDHEN and CDR2 is SYDVKM. The CDR3 DNA reads TGTGCCAGCACCGTGGGGACAGGGCGGGAAAAACTGTTTTTT. The encoded protein is CASTVGTGREKLFF.

This clone has just a few counts. The chain links TRBV5-1 to TRBJ2-5, with D maybe TRBD2 (6 bases). Between the trimmed V and J ends, which lost 0 bases and 5 bases, there was a span of 11 bases. In germline, CDR1 is SGHRS, CDR2 YFSETQ. CDR3 size: 14 residues. The CDR3 DNA reads as TGCGCCAGCAGCTTGGGACATGGGAGGGAGACCCAGTACTTC. Its translation is CASSLGHGRETQYF.

V usage is TRBV4-3 and J usage is TRBJ2-7; 10 nucleotides line up with TRBD2. The length of the CDR3 is 20 residues. CDR1 is LGHNA and CDR2 is YSLEER in the germline V gene. V shed 0 bases, J shed 6 bases, and the junction held 20 bases outside the gene matches. CDR3 loop: CASSQDLGRGGSGGPIEQYF. DNA of the CDR3: TGCGCCAGCAGCCAAGATCTGGGACGCGGAGGTAGCGGGGGGCCTATCGAGCAGTACTTC.

This chain joins TRBV27 and TRBJ1-1; D uncertain. This CDR3 is built from 15 residues. Looked up from germline, CDR1 is MNHEY and CDR2 is SMNVEV (reference sequence). V lost 1 base and J lost 5, with 14 bases in between. This CDR3 reads CASSLYLGMGTEAFF. The CDR3 coding sequence is TGTGCCAGCAGTTTATACCTCGGGATGGGGACTGAAGCTTTCTTT.

This chain links TRBV11-2 with TRBJ1-1; no clear D gene. The V end was cut by 0 bases, the J end by 8 bases, with 13 bases between. In germline, CDR1 is SGHAT, CDR2 FQNNGV. The CDR3 runs to 14 residues. The CDR3 DNA reads as TGTGCCAGCAGCTTAGATCGCTGGGGAGCAGAAGCTTTCTTT. This codes for CASSLDRWGAEAFF.

The chain recombines TRBV5-4 with TRBJ2-5, with TRBD2 matching over 7 bases. The V and J ends lost 3 bases and 4 bases, in that order; junction bases with no gene match: 0. CDR1 is SGHNT, CDR2 YYREEE, per germline (reference sequence). This CDR3 has 12 residues. The CDR3 spells CASSWGGETQYF. For the CDR3, the DNA is TGTGCCAGCAGCTGGGGGGGAGAGACCCAGTACTTC.

The count of this clone is one. V and J are TRBV6-5 and TRBJ2-1; D unclear. Germline V gene sequence: CDR1 MNHEY, CDR2 SVGAGI. V lost 2 bases and J lost 2, with 7 bases in between. The CDR3 is 14 amino acids. CDR3 sequence (DNA): TGTGCCAGCAGTTACACGTCGGCCTACAATGAGCAGTTCTTC. It translates to CASSYTSAYNEQFF.

V is TRBV7-8 and J is TRBJ1-2; 7 bases match TRBD1. In germline, CDR1 is SGHVS, CDR2 FQNEAQ. The CDR3 loop spans 12 amino acids. The V and J ends lost 5 bases and 7 bases, in that order; junction bases with no gene match: 4. In DNA, the CDR3 is TGTGCCAGCAGCCAAGACAGGGTTGGCTACACCTTC. Protein sequence: CASSQDRVGYTF. The complete variable domain, with remaining parts taken from reference TRBV7-8 and TRBJ1-2, reads GAGVSQSPRYKVAKRGQDVALRCDPISGHVSLFWYQQALGQGPEFLTYFQNEAQLDKSGLPSDRFFAERPEGSVSTLKIQRTQQEDSAVYLCASSQDRVGYTFGSGTRLTVV.

This chain connects TRBV4-3 to TRBJ2-1; TRBD2 matches 12 bases. The CDR3 totals 17 residues. The germline gives CDR1 LGHNA, CDR2 YSLEER. The trim removed 0 bases at V and 5 bases at J, leaving 5 bases unmatched. In DNA, the CDR3 is TGCGCCAGCAGCCAAGAGAAACTAGCGGGGGGTGACAATGAGCAGTTCTTC. Protein: CASSQEKLAGGDNEQFF.

The chain recombines TRBV9 with TRBJ2-5, with D perhaps TRBD1 (6 bases). V shed 4 bases and J shed 2 bases, with 15 bases lying between them. This CDR3 contains 15 residues. Per the germline V gene, CDR1 is SGDLS and CDR2 is YYNGEE. The CDR3 protein is CASSPRTAPQETQYF. CDR3 in DNA: TGTGCCAGCAGCCCCCGGACAGCGCCGCAAGAGACCCAGTACTTC.

As DNA, the CDR3 is TGTGCCAGCAGCTCCGACAGGGGTGCTGAGCAGTTCTTC. Translation: CASSSDRGAEQFF. The chain couples TRBV7-2 to TRBJ2-1; 8 bases align to TRBD1. The CDR3 has 13 amino acids. CDR1 is SGHTA and CDR2 is FQGNSA in the germline V gene. The V and J ends lost 4 bases and 9 bases, in that order; junction bases with no gene match: 5. The full variable domain, rest sourced from reference TRBV7-2 and TRBJ2-1, is GAGVSQSPSNKVTEKGKDVELRCDPISGHTALYWYRQSLGQGLEFLIYFQGNSAPDKSGLPSDRFSAERTGGSVSTLTIQRTQQEDSAVYLCASSSDRGAEQFFGPGTRLTVL.

CDR3 DNA sequence: TGTGCCAGCAGACCCCCGGGACAGGGGGCACTAGCGGGAGTTATTCAACGGAGCACCGGGGAGCTGTTTTTT. Translating it yields CASRPPGQGALAGVIQRSTGELFF. The chain employs TRBV14 and TRBJ2-2; D possibly corresponds to TRBD1 (12 bases). The germline gives CDR1 SGHDN, CDR2 FVKESK. Trimming left V 6 bases short and J 4 bases short, with 42 bases between. The CDR3 runs to 24 residues.

This chain connects TRBV5-4 to TRBJ2-7; TRBD1 matches 8 bases. V shed 0 bases, J shed 6 bases, and the junction held 11 bases outside the gene matches. This CDR3 contains 16 residues. CDR1 and CDR2 from the germline V gene are SGHNT and YYREEE (reference sequence). The CDR3 DNA reads as TGTGCCAGCAGCTTGGCGCCCGGACAGGGATCGGGCGAGCAGTACTTC. This codes for CASSLAPGQGSGEQYF.

For this clone: At one end the junction does not follow the germline gene, possibly because of a read error. The rearrangement uses TRBV6-5 and TRBJ1-1; the D gene is possibly TRBD1 (5 bases). The CDR3 has 12 amino acids. Per the germline V gene, CDR1 is MNHEY and CDR2 is SVGAGI. Here the CDR3 DNA reads TGTGTCAGCAGTCGACAGTACACTGAAGCTTTCTTT. It is translated as CVSSRQYTEAFF.

V is TRBV7-9 and J is TRBJ2-7; 9 bases align to TRBD2. The ends lost 5 bases at V and 3 bases at J; junction bases unmatched: 11. This CDR3 spans 16 amino acids. Germline V gives CDR1 SEHNR, CDR2 FQNEAQ (reference sequence). The CDR3 reads CASSLPIAGVNYEQYF. The CDR3 nucleotides are TGTGCCAGCAGCCTCCCCATAGCGGGAGTTAACTACGAGCAGTACTTC.

This clone was picked up a small number of times. This chain links TRBV18 with TRBJ1-6; 10 nucleotides line up with TRBD1. The V and J ends lost 5 bases and 8 bases, in that order; junction bases with no gene match: 6. The CDR3 covers 15 residues. Germline V gene sequence: CDR1 KGHSH, CDR2 LQKENI. CDR3 DNA sequence: TGTGCCAGCTCAGGGGACAGGGGAGTCGATTCACCCCTCCACTTT. Translated: CASSGDRGVDSPLHF.

V gene TRBV10-1 combines with J gene TRBJ1-6, with 8 bases that match TRBD1. Trimming cost V 4 bases and J 7 bases; bases outside gene matches: 6. The germline V gene has CDR1 WNHNN and CDR2 SYGVQD (reference sequence). This CDR3 is built from 15 residues. CDR3 region: CASSGQGARNSPLHF. The CDR3 DNA sequence: TGCGCCAGCAGTGGGCAGGGGGCGAGGAATTCACCCCTCCACTTT.

This clone was picked up one time. The genes are TRBV5-8 and TRBJ2-2, with 8 bases identical to TRBD1. The CDR3 runs 16 residues. Trimming took 4 bases from V and 5 from J; bases not matched to a gene: 10. Germline CDR1 is SGHTS and CDR2 is YDEGEE. CDR3 sequence: CASSLWGTGATGELFF. For the CDR3, the DNA is TGTGCCAGCAGCCTGTGGGGGACAGGAGCTACCGGGGAGCTGTTTTTT.

This chain connects TRBV7-2 to TRBJ2-2; a weak D match, TRBD2 (5 bases). Germline values: CDR1 SGHTA, CDR2 FQGNSA. With 4 bases removed from V and 1 base from J, the gap between germline ends came to 13 bases. The CDR3 covers 16 residues. CDR3 coding DNA: TGTGCCAGCAGCTCCAGCCGCACTAGGAACACCGGGGAGCTGTTTTTT. Its protein product is CASSSSRTRNTGELFF.